Below are 27 T cell receptor beta chains sequenced from a single sample in a study of cytomegalovirus exposure and HLA in healthy donors. The PCR employed 60 Vbeta primers together with 13 Jbeta primers. Sequencing used immunoSEQ multiplex PCR; TCRdb keeps in-frame clones, though not all of them. The sample yields about 150,000 clones, 75% to 90% seen once. Material for sequencing was PBMCs. The receptor source for this set is a woman in her 30s in good health and CMV-seronegative.

This clone was seen just once. The chain combines TRBV7-9 with TRBJ2-7, with 9 bases that match TRBD1. The ends lost 2 bases at V and 1 base at J; junction bases unmatched: 9. CDR1 SEHNR and CDR2 FQNEAQ come from the germline V gene (reference sequence). This CDR3 contains 17 residues. The CDR3 DNA reads TGTGCCAGCAGCTTAAGCCCTAACAGGGGGCAATCCTACGAGCAGTACTTC. It is translated as CASSLSPNRGQSYEQYF. Complete variable domain (other parts from reference TRBV7-9 and TRBJ2-7): DTGVSQNPRHKITKRGQNVTFRCDPISEHNRLYWYRQTLGQGPEFLTYFQNEAQLEKSRLLSDRFSAERPKGSFSTLEIQRTEQGDSAMYLCASSLSPNRGQSYEQYFGPGTRLTVT.

The chain uses TRBV2 and TRBJ2-7, with TRBD1 identical over 8 bases. This CDR3 has 12 residues. Germline CDR1 is SNHLY and CDR2 is FYNNEI. After removal of 6 bases from V and 6 bases from J, the junction contained 4 bases not matched to a gene. CDR3 DNA: TGTGCCAGCAGCCGGACAGGGAGCGAGCAGTACTTC. Its protein product is CASSRTGSEQYF.

The gene calls are TRBV4-1 and TRBJ1-5, with D unclear. V was clipped by 0 bases and J by 4 bases, with 10 bases between them. CDR1 and CDR2 (germline): MGHRA, YSYEKL. CDR3 size: 15 residues. As DNA, the CDR3 is TGCGCCAGCAGCCAAGAGGAGCGAGGGAATCAGCCCCAGCATTTT. This encodes CASSQEERGNQPQHF.

V usage is TRBV5-1 and J usage is TRBJ2-7, with D possibly matching TRBD1 (6 bases). V was clipped by 4 bases and J by 4 bases, with 9 bases between them. This CDR3 contains 12 residues. Per germline, CDR1 SGHRS and CDR2 YFSETQ. This CDR3 is CASSTRGYEQYF. The CDR3 coding sequence is TGCGCCAGCAGCACCAGGGGTTACGAGCAGTACTTC.

This chain uses TRBV25-1 with TRBJ2-7; 10 nucleotides match TRBD2. CDR3 length equals 15 residues. V gave up 4 bases and J gave up 4 bases; unmatched junction bases: 7. CDR1 MGHDK and CDR2 SYGVNS come from the germline V gene. CDR3 sequence (DNA): TGTGCCAGCAGTGGAACTAGCGGGACTCCATACGAGCAGTACTTC. Amino acid sequence: CASSGTSGTPYEQYF.

V usage is TRBV9 and J usage is TRBJ1-1, with D uncertain. This CDR3 spans 14 amino acids. Trimming removed 0 bases from V and 4 bases from J, with 10 bases in between. From germline, CDR1 is SGDLS and CDR2 YYNGEE. CDR3 DNA: TGTGCCAGCAGCGTAGGTCAGTTAATCACTGAAGCTTTCTTT. Protein: CASSVGQLITEAFF.

V is TRBV5-5 and J is TRBJ2-1; 11 bases align to TRBD2. This CDR3 spans 17 amino acids. CDR1 and CDR2 from the germline V gene are SGHKS and YYEKEE (reference sequence). The trim removed 2 bases at V and 6 bases at J, leaving 10 bases unmatched. The CDR3 spells CASSFREIAGGINEQFF. The CDR3 region has the DNA TGTGCCAGCAGCTTTCGAGAAATAGCGGGAGGGATCAATGAGCAGTTCTTC.

J is TRBJ2-4 and V is TRBV30, with TRBD2 matching over 14 bases. The trim removed 1 base at V and 6 bases at J, leaving 11 bases unmatched. This CDR3 has 18 residues. The germline CDR1 and CDR2 sequences are GTSNPN and SVGIG (reference sequence). CDR3 loop: CAWSAKTGTSGRVNIQYF. DNA for the CDR3: TGTGCCTGGAGTGCGAAGACCGGGACTAGCGGGAGAGTAAACATTCAGTACTTC.

V and J are TRBV28 and TRBJ1-4; 8 bases agree with TRBD1. CDR3 length: 13 residues. Germline lookup yields CDR1 MDHEN and CDR2 SYDVKM. V dropped 7 bases and J dropped 8; count of bases not matched to a gene: 6. The CDR3 loop reads CASTRTGREKLFF. The DNA of the CDR3 is TGTGCCAGCACTAGGACAGGGCGGGAAAAACTGTTTTTT.

This rearrangement joins TRBV18 to TRBJ1-5, with D possibly TRBD1 on 6 matching bases. Trimming shortened V by 6 bases and J by 1 base, and 13 bases separated the two germline ends. This CDR3 has 15 amino acids. The germline V gene encodes CDR1 KGHSH and CDR2 LQKENI. CDR3 residues: CASSLQQGSNQPQHF. CDR3 DNA sequence: TGTGCCAGCTCCCTTCAACAGGGAAGCAATCAGCCCCAGCATTTT.

The rearrangement joins TRBV2 to TRBJ1-6; the D is unclear. The CDR3 totals 15 residues. Trimming cost V 2 bases and J 4 bases, with 9 bases left between them. Germline assignment: CDR1 SNHLY and CDR2 FYNNEI. The CDR3: CASSESRGYNSPLHF. The CDR3 bases are TGTGCCAGCAGTGAATCCCGGGGATATAATTCACCCCTCCACTTT.

The rearrangement links TRBV11-2 to TRBJ2-7; TRBD2 aligns across 7 bases. CDR1 is SGHAT, CDR2 FQNNGV, per germline. The CDR3 spans 13 residues. Trimming removed 8 bases from V and 4 bases from J; junction bases left unmatched: 8. The CDR3 DNA is TGTGCCAGCCGGGGGGTAGTTTTGTACGAGCAGTACTTC. The encoded protein is CASRGVVLYEQYF.

CDR3: CASSPQGPEKLFF. DNA for the CDR3: TGTGCCAGCAGCCCGCAGGGGCCTGAAAAACTGTTTTTT. The chain couples TRBV7-2 to TRBJ1-4; the D gene is possibly TRBD1 (6 bases). The V and J ends lost 5 bases and 7 bases respectively, with 11 bases between them. CDR3 length: 13 amino acids. Germline loops: CDR1 SGHTA, CDR2 FQGNSA.

CDR3 sequence (DNA): TGTGCCAGCAGCCAAGATTGGCAGTCCTACGAGCAGTACTTC. Amino acids: CASSQDWQSYEQYF. The chain has TRBV14 and TRBJ2-7; D call uncertain. CDR3 length: 14 amino acids. Trimming removed 0 bases from V and 1 base from J, with 7 bases in between. Germline CDR1 SGHDN, CDR2 FVKESK.

This clone has only a few counts. The chain carries TRBV2 and TRBJ1-2, with 8 bases identical to TRBD1. In germline, CDR1 is SNHLY, CDR2 FYNNEI. The ends lost 7 bases at V and 8 bases at J; junction bases unmatched: 12. This CDR3 has 14 amino acids. The CDR3 DNA reads TGTGCCAGCACCTTGACTAGGACAGGGTCGGGCTACACCTTC. Its protein is CASTLTRTGSGYTF.

This clone occurred once. J is TRBJ2-3 and V is TRBV6-4; TRBD2 matches at 9 bases. J was trimmed by 2 bases and V by 2 bases; bases with no gene match: 2. Germline loops: CDR1 MRHNA, CDR2 SNTAGT. The CDR3 consists of 15 residues. CDR3 sequence reads: CASSDAGGHTDTQYF. As DNA, the CDR3 is TGTGCCAGCAGTGACGCGGGAGGGCACACAGATACGCAGTATTTT.

The chain employs TRBV7-9 and TRBJ1-4; the D gene is possibly TRBD1 (6 bases). Deletions cut 0 bases from V and 3 bases from J, with 8 bases between. The CDR3 extends over 15 amino acids. Germline V lookup: CDR1 SEHNR, CDR2 FQNEAQ (reference sequence). The DNA for the CDR3 is TGTGCCAGCAGCTTAGCGCAGGGGCCTAATGAAAAACTGTTTTTT. Translated, it gives CASSLAQGPNEKLFF.

This sequence joins TRBV19 and TRBJ2-7; 10 positions match TRBD2. This CDR3 contains 15 residues. Germline CDR1 and CDR2: LNHDA and SQIVND (reference sequence). The junction had 4 bases not matched to a gene; V was cut back by 5 bases and J by 0 bases. CDR3 region: CASSWTSGPSYEQYF. The CDR3 DNA follows: TGTGCCAGTAGTTGGACTAGCGGACCCTCCTACGAGCAGTACTTC. The full variable domain, in which reference TRBV19 and TRBJ2-7 provide the parts outside the CDR3, is DGGITQSPKYLFRKEGQNVTLSCEQNLNHDAMYWYRQDPGQGLRLIYYSQIVNDFQKGDIAEGYSVSREKKESFPLTVTSAQKNPTAFYLCASSWTSGPSYEQYFGPGTRLTVT.

This clone was recorded only once. Mismatch with germline at one junction end may stem from a read error. The rearrangement uses TRBV30 and TRBJ2-1, with D maybe TRBD2 (5 bases). Germline-derived CDR1 and CDR2 are GTSNPN and SVGIG (reference sequence). The CDR3 sequence is 15 residues long. DNA of the CDR3: TGTGCCTGGAGTGTCTCAAGCTCTAGCCTCAATCAGCAGTTCTTC. Translating gives CAWSVSSSSLNQQFF. The complete variable domain, with remaining parts taken from reference TRBV30 and TRBJ2-1, reads SQTIHQWPATLVQPVGSPLSLECTVEGTSNPNLYWYRQAAGRGLQLLFYSVGIGQISSEVPQNLSASRPQDRQFILSSKKLLLSDSGFYLCAWSVSSSSLNQQFFGPGTRLTVL.

The gene calls are TRBV6-5 and TRBJ2-7; D is undetermined. The CDR3 runs 14 residues. Trimming shortened V by 7 bases and J by 0 bases, and 13 bases separated the two germline ends. Germline assignment: CDR1 MNHEY and CDR2 SVGAGI. The CDR3 nucleotides are TGTGCCAGCACCCCCCGCGGAAGCTCCTACGAGCAGTACTTC. It translates to CASTPRGSSYEQYF.

As for this clone: This specimen includes other DNA sequences encoding the same CDR3. The V call is TRBV7-2, the J call TRBJ2-5, with 14 bases that match TRBD2. The CDR3 loop spans 16 amino acids. Trimming removed 1 base from V and 4 bases from J; junction bases left unmatched: 2. The V gene's germline CDR1 is SGHTA and CDR2 FQGNSA. DNA of the CDR3: TGTGCCAGCAGCTTAGGACTAGCGGGGGGGGGAGAGACCCAGTACTTC. This translates into CASSLGLAGGGETQYF.

This chain links TRBV9 with TRBJ2-3; D is perhaps TRBD2 (6 bases). Trimming removed 4 bases from V and 5 bases from J, with 14 bases in between. The V gene's germline CDR1 is SGDLS and CDR2 YYNGEE. This CDR3 is built from 14 residues. The CDR3 DNA follows: TGTGCCAGCAGCCCCCAGACCGGGGGAGATACGCAGTATTTT. Amino acid sequence: CASSPQTGGDTQYF.

V and J are TRBV2 and TRBJ1-5, with TRBD1 matching 7 bases. The ends lost 4 bases at V and 4 bases at J; junction bases unmatched: 10. Germline V CDR1 and CDR2: SNHLY, FYNNEI. The CDR3 consists of 16 residues. CDR3 in amino acids: CASSGDRGRGNQPQHF. The CDR3, as DNA: TGTGCCAGCAGTGGGGACAGAGGTCGGGGTAATCAGCCCCAGCATTTT.

This clone was observed once. The genes are TRBV19 and TRBJ2-1, with 10 nucleotides matching TRBD2. The CDR3 has 13 amino acids. In germline, CDR1 is LNHDA, CDR2 SQIVND (reference sequence). J lost 7 bases, V lost 7 bases, and 4 bases had no gene match. The DNA of the CDR3 is TGTGCCAGTAAGCGGGGGGGCCGTAATGAGCAGTTCTTC. The encoded protein is CASKRGGRNEQFF.

The rearrangement uses TRBV19 and TRBJ2-2, with 8 bases aligning to TRBD1. Germline V lookup: CDR1 LNHDA, CDR2 SQIVND (reference sequence). V dropped 4 bases and J dropped 6; count of bases not matched to a gene: 7. The CDR3 extends over 15 amino acids. CDR3 amino acids: CASSTTLQGAGELFF. CDR3 nucleotides: TGTGCCAGTAGTACGACACTACAGGGGGCCGGGGAGCTGTTTTTT.

The V call is TRBV9, the J call TRBJ1-1, with 7 bases aligning to TRBD1. The CDR3 is 18 amino acids. Germline trimming cut 4 bases from V and 3 bases from J; bases unmatched to any gene: 18. Per germline, CDR1 SGDLS and CDR2 YYNGEE. CDR3: CASSPQDRLPKRDTEAFF. CDR3 in DNA: TGTGCCAGCAGCCCGCAGGACAGGCTCCCCAAGAGGGACACTGAAGCTTTCTTT.

The rearrangement joins TRBV9 to TRBJ1-1, with D uncertain. V lost 3 bases and J lost 3, with 15 bases in between. From germline, CDR1 is SGDLS and CDR2 YYNGEE. The CDR3 totals 15 residues. The CDR3 DNA reads as TGTGCCAGCAGCGAGGGCCCCCTCGGGGACACTGAAGCTTTCTTT. Its translation: CASSEGPLGDTEAFF. The complete variable domain, with remaining parts taken from reference TRBV9 and TRBJ1-1, reads DSGVTQTPKHLITATGQRVTLRCSPRSGDLSVYWYQQSLDQGLQFLIQYYNGEERAKGNILERFSAQQFPDLHSELNLSSLELGDSALYFCASSEGPLGDTEAFFGQGTRLTVV.